This T cell receptor beta chain comes out of a study of blood T cells in healthy people across ages. About this clonotype: Its antigen is not identified.

V shed 7 bases and J shed 6 bases, with 10 bases lying between them. The CDR3 consists of 11 residues. A second PCR of 7 to 11 cycles used a sample-barcoded 5' primer and a J-beta primer mix. Unique molecular identifiers of 12 random nucleotides labeled each cDNA. MiXCR, applied by TCRdb to the 5' RACE reads, yields one record per CDR3 protein. The data show over a million distinct CDR3 sequences, around 40% seen once. General observations from the study: Aged donors had fewer naive CD4+ cells and lower diversity than long-lived donors. PBMC samples, being unsorted, prevented any conclusive comparison of naive and antigen-experienced cells. A strong correlation was seen between TCR beta diversity and naive T cell percentage.

The TCR sequence derives from a woman between 18 and 29 years old in good health. The source material was blood. The chain combines TRBV12-3 or TRBV12-4 with TRBJ2-7; D unclear. CDR3 bases: TGTGCCAGCACCCAAGGGCTCGAGCAGTACTTC. Its translation is CASTQGLEQYF.